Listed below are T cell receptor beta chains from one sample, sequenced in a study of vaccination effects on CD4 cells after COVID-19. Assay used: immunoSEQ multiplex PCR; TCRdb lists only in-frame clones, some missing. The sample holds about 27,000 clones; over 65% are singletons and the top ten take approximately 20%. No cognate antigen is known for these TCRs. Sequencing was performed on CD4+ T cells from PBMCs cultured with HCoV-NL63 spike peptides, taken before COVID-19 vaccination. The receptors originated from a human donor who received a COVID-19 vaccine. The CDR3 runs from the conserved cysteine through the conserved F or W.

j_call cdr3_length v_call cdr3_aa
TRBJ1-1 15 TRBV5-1 CASREEAGLGTEAFF
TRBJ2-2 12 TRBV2 CASSEMSGELFF
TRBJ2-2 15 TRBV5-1 CASSFSGTNTGELFF
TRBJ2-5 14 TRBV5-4 CASSLGLAQETQYF
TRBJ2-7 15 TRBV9 CASSVAPNLDYEQYF
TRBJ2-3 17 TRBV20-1 CSASVPFPGRGTDTQYF
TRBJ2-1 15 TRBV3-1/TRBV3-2 CASSPSREGGNEQFF
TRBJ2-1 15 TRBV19 CASSIVTSGRNEQFF
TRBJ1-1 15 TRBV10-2 CASSFPGQGNTEAFF
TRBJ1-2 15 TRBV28 CASSSTGVGGNGYTF
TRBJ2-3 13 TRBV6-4 CATSQGHTDTQYF
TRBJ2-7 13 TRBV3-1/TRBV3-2 CASSQDPRGALYF
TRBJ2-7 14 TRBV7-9 CASSLGPGAYEQYF
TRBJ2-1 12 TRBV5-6 CASSSWTGKVFF
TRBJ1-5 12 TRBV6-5 CASSSTDQPQHF
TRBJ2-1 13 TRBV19 CASSTGVLNEQFF
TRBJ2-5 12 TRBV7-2 CASSPYQETQYF
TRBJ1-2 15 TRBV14 CASSQDARGGYGYTF
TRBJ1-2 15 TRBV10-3 CAISEIVGAYYGYTF
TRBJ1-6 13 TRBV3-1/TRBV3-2 CASSQAFYSPLHF
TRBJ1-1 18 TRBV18 CASSPRTGSVFAHTEAFF
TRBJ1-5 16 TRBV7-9 CASSFGTGEDNQPQHF
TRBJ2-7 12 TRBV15 CATSGSAYEQYF
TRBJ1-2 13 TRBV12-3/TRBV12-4 CASSSDRGYGYTF
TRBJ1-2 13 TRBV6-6 CASSYGTAPGYTF
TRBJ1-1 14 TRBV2 CASSTGTRLNEAFF
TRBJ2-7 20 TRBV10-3 CAISEFSGTSGGIPTYEQYF
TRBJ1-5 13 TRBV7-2 CASSQEVNQPQHF
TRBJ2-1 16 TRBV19 CASRPSGLGTDNEQFF
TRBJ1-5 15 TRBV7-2 CASSLGPGGNQPQHF
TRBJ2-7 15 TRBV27 CASSFGGIGSGEQYF
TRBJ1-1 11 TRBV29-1 CSVGQGAEAFF
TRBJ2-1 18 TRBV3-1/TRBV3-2 CASSQDWVGLAGDVEQFF
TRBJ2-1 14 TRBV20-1 CSASPRDRVNEQFF
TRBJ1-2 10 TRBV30 CAWSQGRYTF
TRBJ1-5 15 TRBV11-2 CASSLGIQGHQPQHF
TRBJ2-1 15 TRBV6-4 CASSGSGSSYNEQFF
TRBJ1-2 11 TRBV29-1 CSVETGTGYTF
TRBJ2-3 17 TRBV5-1 CASSFQPGGASTDTQYF
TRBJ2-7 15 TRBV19 CASSIALAGPYEQYF
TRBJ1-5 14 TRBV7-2 CASSFGQGRQPQHF
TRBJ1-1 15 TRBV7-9 CASSSRSGGGTEAFF
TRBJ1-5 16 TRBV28 CASSFGPLMGNQPQHF
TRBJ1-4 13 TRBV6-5 CASSRTSNEKLFF
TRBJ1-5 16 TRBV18 CASSRASGTGIQPQHF